This T cell receptor (beta chain) was recorded in a study of beta chain features in type 1 diabetes. Trimming removed 6 bases from V and 0 bases from J, with 12 bases in between. Germline V gives CDR1 MDHEN, CDR2 SYDVKM. This CDR3 spans 15 amino acids. About this clone: Its specificity is not known.

Expressed TCRB transcripts were sequenced, since all the RNA that had been isolated was reverse transcribed. Sequencing was performed with immunoSEQ multiplex PCR; in TCRdb, only in-frame clones are kept and a portion is missing. The data show 300,000 or so clones, with 7.5% to 9% seen just once and approximately 0.47% held by the top ten. Whole-study results and caveats: In all four CD4+ subsets, TCRB CDR3 length was significantly, moderately reduced in type 1 diabetes.

The sequenced material came from central memory CD4+ T cells from blood. This clonotype was sampled from a woman aged 18-29 years in good health. The chain employs TRBV28 and TRBJ2-1; weak D call: TRBD1 (6 bases). The CDR3 loop reads CASRLGGSSYNEQFF. CDR3 nucleotides: TGTGCCAGCAGACTAGGGGGAAGCTCCTACAATGAGCAGTTCTTC.